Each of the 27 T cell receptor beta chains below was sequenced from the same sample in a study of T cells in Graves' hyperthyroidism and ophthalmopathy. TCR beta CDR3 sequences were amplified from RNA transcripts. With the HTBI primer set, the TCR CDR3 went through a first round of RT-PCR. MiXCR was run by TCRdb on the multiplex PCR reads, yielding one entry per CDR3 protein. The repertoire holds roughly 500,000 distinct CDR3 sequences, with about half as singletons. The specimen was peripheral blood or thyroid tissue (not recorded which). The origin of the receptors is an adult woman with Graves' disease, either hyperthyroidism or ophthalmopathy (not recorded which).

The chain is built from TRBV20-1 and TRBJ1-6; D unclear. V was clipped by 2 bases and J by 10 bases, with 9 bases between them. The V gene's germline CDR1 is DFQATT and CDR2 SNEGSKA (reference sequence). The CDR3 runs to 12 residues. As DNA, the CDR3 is TGCAGTGCTAGACGAGTGGACTCACCCCTCCACTTT. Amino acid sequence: CSARRVDSPLHF.

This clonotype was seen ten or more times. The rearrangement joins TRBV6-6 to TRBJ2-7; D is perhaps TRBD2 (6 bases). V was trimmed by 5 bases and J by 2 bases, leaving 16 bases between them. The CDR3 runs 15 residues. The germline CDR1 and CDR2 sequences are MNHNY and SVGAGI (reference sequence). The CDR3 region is CASSTWLGGTYEQYF. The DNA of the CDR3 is TGTGCCAGCAGTACCTGGTTGGGGGGAACCTACGAGCAGTACTTC.

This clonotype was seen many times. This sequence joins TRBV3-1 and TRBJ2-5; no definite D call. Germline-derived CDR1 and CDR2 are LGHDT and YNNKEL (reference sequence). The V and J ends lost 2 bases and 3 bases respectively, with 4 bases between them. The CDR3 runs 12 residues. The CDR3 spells CASSQWKETQYF. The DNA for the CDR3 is TGTGCCAGCAGCCAATGGAAAGAGACCCAGTACTTC.

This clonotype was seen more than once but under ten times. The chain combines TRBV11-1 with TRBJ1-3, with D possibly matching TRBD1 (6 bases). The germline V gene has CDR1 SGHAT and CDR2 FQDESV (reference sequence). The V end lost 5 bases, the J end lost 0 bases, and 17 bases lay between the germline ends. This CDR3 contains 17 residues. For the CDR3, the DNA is TGTGCCAGCAGCCGACGGACAGCTTTATCCTCTGGAAACACCATATATTTT. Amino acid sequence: CASSRRTALSSGNTIYF.

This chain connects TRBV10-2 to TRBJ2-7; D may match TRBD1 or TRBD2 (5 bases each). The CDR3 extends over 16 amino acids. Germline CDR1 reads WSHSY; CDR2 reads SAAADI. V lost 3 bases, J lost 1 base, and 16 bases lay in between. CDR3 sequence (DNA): TGCGCCAGCAGTGATGGGACGGTCGGGCCTTCCTACGAGCAGTACTTC. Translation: CASSDGTVGPSYEQYF.

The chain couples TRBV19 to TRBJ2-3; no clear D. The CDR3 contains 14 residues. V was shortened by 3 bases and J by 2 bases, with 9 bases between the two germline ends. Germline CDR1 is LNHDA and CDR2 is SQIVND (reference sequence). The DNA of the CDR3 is TGTGCCAGTAGTATGGGAAGAGACACAGATACGCAGTATTTT. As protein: CASSMGRDTDTQYF.

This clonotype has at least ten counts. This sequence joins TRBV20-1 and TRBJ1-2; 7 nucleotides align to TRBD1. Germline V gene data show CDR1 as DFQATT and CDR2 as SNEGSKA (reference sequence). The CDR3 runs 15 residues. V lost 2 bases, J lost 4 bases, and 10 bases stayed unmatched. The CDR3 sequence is CSARPYHRGRYGYTF. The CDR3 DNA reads TGCAGTGCTAGACCATATCACAGGGGCCGCTATGGCTACACCTTC.

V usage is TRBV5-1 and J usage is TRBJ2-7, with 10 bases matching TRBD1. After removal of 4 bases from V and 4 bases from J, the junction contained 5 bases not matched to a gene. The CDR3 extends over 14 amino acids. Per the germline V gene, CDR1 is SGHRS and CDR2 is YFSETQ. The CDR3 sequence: CASSLRDRGYEQYF. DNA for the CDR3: TGCGCCAGCAGCCTGCGGGACAGGGGTTACGAGCAGTACTTC.

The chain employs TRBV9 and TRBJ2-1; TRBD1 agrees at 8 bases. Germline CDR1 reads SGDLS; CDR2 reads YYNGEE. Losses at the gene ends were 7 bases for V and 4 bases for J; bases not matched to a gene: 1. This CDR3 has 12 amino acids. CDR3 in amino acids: CASGTGYNEQFF. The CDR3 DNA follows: TGTGCCAGCGGGACAGGTTACAATGAGCAGTTCTTC.

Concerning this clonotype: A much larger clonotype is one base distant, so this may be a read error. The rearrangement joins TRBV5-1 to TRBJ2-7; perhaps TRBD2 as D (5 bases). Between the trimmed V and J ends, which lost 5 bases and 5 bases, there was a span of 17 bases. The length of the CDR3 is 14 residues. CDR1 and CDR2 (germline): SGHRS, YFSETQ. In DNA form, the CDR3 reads TGCGCCAGCAGTTTCGATGGGGAGTATGACGAGCAGTACTTC. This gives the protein CASSFDGEYDEQYF.

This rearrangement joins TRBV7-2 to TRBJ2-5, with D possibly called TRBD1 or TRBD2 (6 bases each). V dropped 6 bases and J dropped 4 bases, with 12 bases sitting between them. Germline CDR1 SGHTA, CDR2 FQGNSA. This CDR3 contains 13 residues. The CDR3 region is CASSDRRGETQYF. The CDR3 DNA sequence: TGTGCCAGCAGTGACAGGCGGGGAGAGACCCAGTACTTC.

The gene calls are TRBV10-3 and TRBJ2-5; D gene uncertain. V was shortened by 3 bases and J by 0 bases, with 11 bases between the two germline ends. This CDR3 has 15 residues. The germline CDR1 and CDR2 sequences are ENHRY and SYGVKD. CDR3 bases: TGTGCCATCAGTGATTCGAGGTCGTACCAAGAGACCCAGTACTTC. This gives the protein CAISDSRSYQETQYF.

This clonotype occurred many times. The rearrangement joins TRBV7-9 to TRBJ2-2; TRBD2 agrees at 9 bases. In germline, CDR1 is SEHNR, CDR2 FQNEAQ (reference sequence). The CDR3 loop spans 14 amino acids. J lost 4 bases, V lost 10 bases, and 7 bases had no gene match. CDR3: CATHSGRVTGELFF. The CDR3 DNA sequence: TGTGCCACCCATAGCGGGAGAGTCACCGGGGAGCTGTTTTTT.

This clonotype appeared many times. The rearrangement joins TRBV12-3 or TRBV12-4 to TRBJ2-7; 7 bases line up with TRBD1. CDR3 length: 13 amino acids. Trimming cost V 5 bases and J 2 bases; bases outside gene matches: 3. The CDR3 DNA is TGTGCCAGCAGTCGGGACAGACCCTACGAGCAGTACTTC. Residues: CASSRDRPYEQYF.

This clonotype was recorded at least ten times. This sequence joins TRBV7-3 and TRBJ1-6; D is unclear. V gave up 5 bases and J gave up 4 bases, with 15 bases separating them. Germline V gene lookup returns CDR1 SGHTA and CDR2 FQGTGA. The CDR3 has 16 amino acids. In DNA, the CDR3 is TGTGCCAGCAGCCCCCTGGGCCGAATGTATAATTCACCCCTCCACTTT. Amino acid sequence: CASSPLGRMYNSPLHF.

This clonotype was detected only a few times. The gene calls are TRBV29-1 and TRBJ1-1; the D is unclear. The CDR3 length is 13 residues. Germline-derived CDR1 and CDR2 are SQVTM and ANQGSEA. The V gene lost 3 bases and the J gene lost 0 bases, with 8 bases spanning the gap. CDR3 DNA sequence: TGCAGCGTTGAGGGTTGGGTGAACACTGAAGCTTTCTTT. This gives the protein CSVEGWVNTEAFF.

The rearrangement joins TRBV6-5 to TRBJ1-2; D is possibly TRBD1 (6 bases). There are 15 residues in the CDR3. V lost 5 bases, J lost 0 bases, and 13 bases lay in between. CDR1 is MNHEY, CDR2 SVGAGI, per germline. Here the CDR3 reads CASSLGGGANYGYTF. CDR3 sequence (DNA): TGTGCCAGCAGTCTCGGAGGGGGAGCTAACTATGGCTACACCTTC.

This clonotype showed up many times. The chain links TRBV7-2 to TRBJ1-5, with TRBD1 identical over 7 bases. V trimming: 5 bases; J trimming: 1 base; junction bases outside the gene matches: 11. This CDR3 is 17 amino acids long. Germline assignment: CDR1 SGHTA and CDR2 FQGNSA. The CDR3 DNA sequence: TGTGCCAGCAGCCTGAGGACAGGCCAGGGAAGCAATCAGCCCCAGCATTTT. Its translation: CASSLRTGQGSNQPQHF. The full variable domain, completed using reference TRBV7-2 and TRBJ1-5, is GAGVSQSPSNKVTEKGKDVELRCDPISGHTALYWYRQSLGQGLEFLIYFQGNSAPDKSGLPSDRFSAERTGGSVSTLTIQRTQQEDSAVYLCASSLRTGQGSNQPQHFGDGTRLSIL.

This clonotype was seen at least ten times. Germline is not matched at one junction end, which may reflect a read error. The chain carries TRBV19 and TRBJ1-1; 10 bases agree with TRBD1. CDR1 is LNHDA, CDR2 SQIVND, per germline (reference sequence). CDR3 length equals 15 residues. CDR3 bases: TGTGCCAGTATTCCCATGGGACAGGGGAACGCTGAAGCTTTCTTT. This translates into CASIPMGQGNAEAFF.

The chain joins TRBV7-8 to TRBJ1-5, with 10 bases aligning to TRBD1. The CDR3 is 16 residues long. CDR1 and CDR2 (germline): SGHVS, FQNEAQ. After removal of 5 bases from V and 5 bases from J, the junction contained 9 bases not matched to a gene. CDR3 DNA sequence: TGTGCCAGCAGCCCCCAAGGGACAGGGGTGGATCAGCCCCAGCATTTT. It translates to CASSPQGTGVDQPQHF.

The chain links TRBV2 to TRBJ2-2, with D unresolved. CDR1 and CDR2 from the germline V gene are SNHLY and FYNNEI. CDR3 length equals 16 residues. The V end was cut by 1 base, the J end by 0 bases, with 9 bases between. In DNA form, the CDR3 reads TGTGCCAGCAGTGAAGGCAGTTTAGCGAACACCGGGGAGCTGTTTTTT. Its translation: CASSEGSLANTGELFF.

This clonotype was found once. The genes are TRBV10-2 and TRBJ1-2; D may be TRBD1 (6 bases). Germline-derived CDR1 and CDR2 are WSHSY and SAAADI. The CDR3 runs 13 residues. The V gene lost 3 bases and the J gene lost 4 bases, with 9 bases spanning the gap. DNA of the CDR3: TGCGCCAGCAGTGACCTCAGGGGCTATGGCTACACCTTC. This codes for CASSDLRGYGYTF.

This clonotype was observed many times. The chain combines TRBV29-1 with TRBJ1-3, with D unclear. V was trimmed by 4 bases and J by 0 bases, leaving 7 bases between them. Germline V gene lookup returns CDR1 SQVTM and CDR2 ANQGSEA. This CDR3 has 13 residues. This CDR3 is CSVGWNSGNTIYF. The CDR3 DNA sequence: TGCAGCGTTGGGTGGAACTCTGGAAACACCATATATTTT.

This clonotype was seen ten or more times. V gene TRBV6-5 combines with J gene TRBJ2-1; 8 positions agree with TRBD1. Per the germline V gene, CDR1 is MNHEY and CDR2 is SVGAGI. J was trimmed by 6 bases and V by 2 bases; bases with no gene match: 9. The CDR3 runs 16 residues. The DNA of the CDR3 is TGTGCCAGCAGTTACACTTGGACAGGGTTGGCCAATGAGCAGTTCTTC. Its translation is CASSYTWTGLANEQFF.

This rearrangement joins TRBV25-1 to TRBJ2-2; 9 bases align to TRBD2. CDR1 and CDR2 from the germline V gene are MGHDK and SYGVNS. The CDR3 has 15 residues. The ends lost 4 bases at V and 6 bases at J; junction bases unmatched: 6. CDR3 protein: CASSGPAGGAGELFF. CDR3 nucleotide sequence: TGTGCCAGCAGTGGCCCAGCGGGGGGCGCCGGGGAGCTGTTTTTT.

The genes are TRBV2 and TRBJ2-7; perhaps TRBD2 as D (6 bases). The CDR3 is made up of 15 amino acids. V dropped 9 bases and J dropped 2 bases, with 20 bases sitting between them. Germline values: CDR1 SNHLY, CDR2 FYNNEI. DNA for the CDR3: TGTGCCAGGGGGCGGGCAGCGGGCACTACCTACGAGCAGTACTTC. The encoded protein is CARGRAAGTTYEQYF.

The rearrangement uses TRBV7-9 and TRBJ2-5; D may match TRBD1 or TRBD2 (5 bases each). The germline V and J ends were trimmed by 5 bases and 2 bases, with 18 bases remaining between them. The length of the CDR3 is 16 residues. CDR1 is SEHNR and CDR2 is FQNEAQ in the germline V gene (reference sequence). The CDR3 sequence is CASSPSRESNQETQYF. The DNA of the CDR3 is TGTGCCAGCAGCCCTAGCAGGGAGAGTAATCAAGAGACCCAGTACTTC.